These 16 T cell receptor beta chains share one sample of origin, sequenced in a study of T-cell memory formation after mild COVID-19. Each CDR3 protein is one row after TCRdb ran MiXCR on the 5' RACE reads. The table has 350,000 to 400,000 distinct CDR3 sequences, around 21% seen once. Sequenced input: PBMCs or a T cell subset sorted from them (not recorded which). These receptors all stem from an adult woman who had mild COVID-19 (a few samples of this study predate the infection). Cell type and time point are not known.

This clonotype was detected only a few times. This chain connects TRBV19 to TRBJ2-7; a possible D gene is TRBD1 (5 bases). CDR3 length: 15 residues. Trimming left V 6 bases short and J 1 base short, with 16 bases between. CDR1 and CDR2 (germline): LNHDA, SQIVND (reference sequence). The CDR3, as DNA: TGTGCCAGTAGCATACCAGGGCAGGGTTCCTACGAGCAGTACTTC. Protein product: CASSIPGQGSYEQYF.

The CDR3 protein is CSGTSGGQTQYF. The CDR3, as DNA: TGCAGTGGTACTAGCGGGGGTCAGACCCAGTACTTC. The chain joins TRBV20-1 to TRBJ2-5, with TRBD2 matching 11 bases. Germline assignment: CDR1 DFQATT and CDR2 SNEGSKA (reference sequence). CDR3 length: 12 residues. V was clipped by 7 bases and J by 6 bases; unmatched bases: 4.

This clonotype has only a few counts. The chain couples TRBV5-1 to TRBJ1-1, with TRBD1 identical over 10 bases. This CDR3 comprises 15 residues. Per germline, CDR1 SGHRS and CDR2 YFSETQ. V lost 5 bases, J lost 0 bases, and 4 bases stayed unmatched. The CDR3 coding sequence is TGCGCCAGCAGGGGACAGGGGTCAATGAACACTGAAGCTTTCTTT. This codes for CASRGQGSMNTEAFF. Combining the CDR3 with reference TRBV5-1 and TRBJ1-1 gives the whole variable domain KAGVTQTPRYLIKTRGQQVTLSCSPISGHRSVSWYQQTPGQGLQFLFEYFSETQRNKGNFPGRFSGRQFSNSRSEMNVSTLELGDSALYLCASRGQGSMNTEAFFGQGTRLTVV.

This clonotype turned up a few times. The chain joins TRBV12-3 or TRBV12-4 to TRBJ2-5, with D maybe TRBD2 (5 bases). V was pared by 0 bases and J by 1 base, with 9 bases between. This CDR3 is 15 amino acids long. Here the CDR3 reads CASSLAGRGQETQYF. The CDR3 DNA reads TGTGCCAGCAGTTTAGCGGGGAGAGGCCAAGAGACCCAGTACTTC.

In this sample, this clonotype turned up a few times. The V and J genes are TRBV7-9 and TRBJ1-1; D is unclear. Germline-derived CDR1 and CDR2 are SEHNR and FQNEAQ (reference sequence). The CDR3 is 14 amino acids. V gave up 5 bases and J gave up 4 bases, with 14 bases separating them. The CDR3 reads CASSLGPGPTEAFF. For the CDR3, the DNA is TGTGCCAGCAGCCTCGGACCCGGTCCCACTGAAGCTTTCTTT. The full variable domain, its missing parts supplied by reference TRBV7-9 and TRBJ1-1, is DTGVSQNPRHKITKRGQNVTFRCDPISEHNRLYWYRQTLGQGPEFLTYFQNEAQLEKSRLLSDRFSAERPKGSFSTLEIQRTEQGDSAMYLCASSLGPGPTEAFFGQGTRLTVV.

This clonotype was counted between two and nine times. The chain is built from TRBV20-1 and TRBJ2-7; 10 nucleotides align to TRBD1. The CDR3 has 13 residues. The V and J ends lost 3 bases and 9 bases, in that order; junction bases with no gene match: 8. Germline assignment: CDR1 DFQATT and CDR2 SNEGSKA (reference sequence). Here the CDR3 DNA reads TGCAGTGCTAGCGGAGGGACAGGGGCTTCGCAGTACTTC. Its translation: CSASGGTGASQYF.

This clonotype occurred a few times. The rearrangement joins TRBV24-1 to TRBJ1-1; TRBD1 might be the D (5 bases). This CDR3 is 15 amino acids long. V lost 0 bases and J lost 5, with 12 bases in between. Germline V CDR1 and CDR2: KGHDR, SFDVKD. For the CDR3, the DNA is TGTGCCACCAGTGATTTGCAATGGGGGTGGACTGAAGCTTTCTTT. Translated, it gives CATSDLQWGWTEAFF.

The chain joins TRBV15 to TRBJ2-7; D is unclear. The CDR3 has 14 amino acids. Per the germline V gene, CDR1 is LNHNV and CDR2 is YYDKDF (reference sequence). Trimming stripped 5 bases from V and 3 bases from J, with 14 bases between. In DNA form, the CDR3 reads TGTGCCACCAGCTCAAATCAGGATAGCTACGAGCAGTACTTC. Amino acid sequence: CATSSNQDSYEQYF.

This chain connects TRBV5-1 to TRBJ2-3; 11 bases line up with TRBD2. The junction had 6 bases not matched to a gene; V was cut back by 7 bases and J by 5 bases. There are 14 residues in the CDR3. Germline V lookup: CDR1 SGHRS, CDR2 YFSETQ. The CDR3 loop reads CASASGRMEDTQYF. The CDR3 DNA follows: TGCGCCAGCGCTAGCGGGAGGATGGAAGATACGCAGTATTTT.

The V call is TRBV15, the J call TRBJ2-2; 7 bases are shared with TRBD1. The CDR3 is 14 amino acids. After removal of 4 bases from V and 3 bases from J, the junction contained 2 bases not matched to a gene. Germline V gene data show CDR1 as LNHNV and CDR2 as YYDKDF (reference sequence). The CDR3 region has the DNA TGTGCCACCAGCACAGACAGGGACACCGGGGAGCTGTTTTTT. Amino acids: CATSTDRDTGELFF.

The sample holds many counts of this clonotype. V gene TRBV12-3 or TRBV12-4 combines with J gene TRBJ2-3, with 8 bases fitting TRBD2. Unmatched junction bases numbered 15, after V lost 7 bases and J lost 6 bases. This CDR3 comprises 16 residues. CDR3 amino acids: CASTRSGAPSWDTQYF. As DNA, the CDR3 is TGTGCCAGCACGCGTAGCGGGGCTCCGAGTTGGGATACGCAGTATTTT.

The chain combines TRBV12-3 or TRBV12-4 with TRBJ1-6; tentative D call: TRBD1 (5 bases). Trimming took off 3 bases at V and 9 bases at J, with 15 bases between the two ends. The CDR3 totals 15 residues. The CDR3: CASSFAPQGGSPLHF. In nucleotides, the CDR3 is TGTGCCAGCAGTTTTGCCCCGCAGGGAGGTTCACCCCTCCACTTT.

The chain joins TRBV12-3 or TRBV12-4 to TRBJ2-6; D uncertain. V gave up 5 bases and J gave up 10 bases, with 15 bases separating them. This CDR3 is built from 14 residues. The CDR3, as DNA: TGTGCCAGCAGTAGGACGGTTGCGGTAAACGTCCTGACTTTC. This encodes CASSRTVAVNVLTF.

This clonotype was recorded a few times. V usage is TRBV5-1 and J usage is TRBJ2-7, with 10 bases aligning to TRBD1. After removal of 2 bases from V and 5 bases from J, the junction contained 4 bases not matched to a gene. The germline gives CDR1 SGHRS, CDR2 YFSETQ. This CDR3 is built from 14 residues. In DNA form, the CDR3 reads TGCGCCAGCAGCTTAGAGGGACAGGGGAACGAGCAGTACTTC. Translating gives CASSLEGQGNEQYF.

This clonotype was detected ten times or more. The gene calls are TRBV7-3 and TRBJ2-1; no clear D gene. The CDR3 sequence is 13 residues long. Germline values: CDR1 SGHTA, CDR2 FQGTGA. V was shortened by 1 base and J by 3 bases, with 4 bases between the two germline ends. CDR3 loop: CASSLRGYNEQFF. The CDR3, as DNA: TGTGCCAGCAGCTTAAGGGGCTACAATGAGCAGTTCTTC.

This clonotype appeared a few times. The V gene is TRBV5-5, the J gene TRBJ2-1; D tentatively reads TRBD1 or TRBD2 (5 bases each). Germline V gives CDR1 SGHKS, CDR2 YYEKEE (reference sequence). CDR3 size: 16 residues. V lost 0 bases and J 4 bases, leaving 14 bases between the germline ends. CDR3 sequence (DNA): TGTGCCAGCAGCTTGGCAGGGACGCTGGCTTACAATGAGCAGTTCTTC. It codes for CASSLAGTLAYNEQFF.